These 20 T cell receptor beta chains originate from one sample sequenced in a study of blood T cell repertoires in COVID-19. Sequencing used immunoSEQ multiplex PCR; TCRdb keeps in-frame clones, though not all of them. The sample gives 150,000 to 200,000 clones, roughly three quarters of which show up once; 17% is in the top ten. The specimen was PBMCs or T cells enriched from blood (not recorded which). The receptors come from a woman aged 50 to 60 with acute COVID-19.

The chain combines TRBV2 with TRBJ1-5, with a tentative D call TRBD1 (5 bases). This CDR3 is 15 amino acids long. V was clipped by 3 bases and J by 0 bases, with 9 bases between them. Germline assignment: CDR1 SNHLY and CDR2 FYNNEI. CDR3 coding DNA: TGTGCCAGCAGTGATTGGGGGGATAGCAATCAGCCCCAGCATTTT. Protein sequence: CASSDWGDSNQPQHF. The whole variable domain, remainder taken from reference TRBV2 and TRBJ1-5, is EPEVTQTPSHQVTQMGQEVILRCVPISNHLYFYWYRQILGQKVEFLVSFYNNEISEKSEIFDDQFSVERPDGSNFTLKIRSTKLEDSAMYFCASSDWGDSNQPQHFGDGTRLSIL.

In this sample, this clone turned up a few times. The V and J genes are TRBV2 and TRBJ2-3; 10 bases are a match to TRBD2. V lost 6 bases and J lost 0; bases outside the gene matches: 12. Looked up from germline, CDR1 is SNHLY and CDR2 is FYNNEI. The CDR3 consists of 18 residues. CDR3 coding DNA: TGTGCCAGCAGATCTGTGCTAGCGGGGGCCATAAGCACAGATACGCAGTATTTT. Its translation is CASRSVLAGAISTDTQYF.

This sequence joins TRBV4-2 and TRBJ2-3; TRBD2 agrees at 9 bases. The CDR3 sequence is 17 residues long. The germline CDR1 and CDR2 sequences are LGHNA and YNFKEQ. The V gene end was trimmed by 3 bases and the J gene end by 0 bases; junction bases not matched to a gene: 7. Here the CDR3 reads CASSHAGGRGSTDTQYF. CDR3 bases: TGTGCCAGCAGCCACGCGGGGGGGCGGGGTAGCACAGATACGCAGTATTTT.

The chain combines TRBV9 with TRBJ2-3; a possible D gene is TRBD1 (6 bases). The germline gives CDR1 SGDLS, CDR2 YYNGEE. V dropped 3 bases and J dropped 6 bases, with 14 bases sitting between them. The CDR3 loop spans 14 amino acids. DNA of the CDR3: TGTGCCAGCAGCGCTGCACAGGGCGGGGATACGCAGTATTTT. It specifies CASSAAQGGDTQYF.

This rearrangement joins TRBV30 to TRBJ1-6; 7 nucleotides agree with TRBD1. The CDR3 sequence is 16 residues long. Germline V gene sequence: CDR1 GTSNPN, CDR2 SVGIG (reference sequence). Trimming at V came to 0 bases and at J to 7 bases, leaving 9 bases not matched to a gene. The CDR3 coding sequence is TGTGCCTGGAGTGTATGGGACAGACTAGAAAATTCACCCCTCCACTTT. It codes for CAWSVWDRLENSPLHF.

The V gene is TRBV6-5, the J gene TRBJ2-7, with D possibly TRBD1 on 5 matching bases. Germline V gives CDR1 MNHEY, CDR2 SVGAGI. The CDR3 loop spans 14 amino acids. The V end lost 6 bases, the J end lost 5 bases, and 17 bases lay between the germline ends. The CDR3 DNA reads TGTGCCAGCAGACCAGGGCGGCTGATCAACGAGCAGTACGTC. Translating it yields CASRPGRLINEQYV.

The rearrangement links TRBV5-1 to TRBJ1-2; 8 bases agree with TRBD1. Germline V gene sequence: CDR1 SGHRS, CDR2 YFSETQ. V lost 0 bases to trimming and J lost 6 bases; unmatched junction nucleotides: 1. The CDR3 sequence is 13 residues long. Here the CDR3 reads CASSLATGDGYTF. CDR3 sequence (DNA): TGCGCCAGCAGCTTGGCGACAGGGGATGGCTACACCTTC.

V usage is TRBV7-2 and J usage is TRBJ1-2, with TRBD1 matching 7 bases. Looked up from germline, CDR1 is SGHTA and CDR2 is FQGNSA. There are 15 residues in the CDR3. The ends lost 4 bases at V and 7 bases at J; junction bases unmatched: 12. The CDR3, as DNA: TGTGCCAGCAGCTCTAGACAGGGAGGATTGGGTGGCTACACCTTC. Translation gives CASSSRQGGLGGYTF.

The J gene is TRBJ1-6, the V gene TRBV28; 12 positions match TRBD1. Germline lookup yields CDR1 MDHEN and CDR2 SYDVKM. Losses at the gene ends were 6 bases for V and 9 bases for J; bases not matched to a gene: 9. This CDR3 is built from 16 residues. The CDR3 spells CASRTRDRGLSSPLHF. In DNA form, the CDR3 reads TGTGCCAGCAGGACCCGGGACAGGGGGCTTAGTTCACCCCTCCACTTT.

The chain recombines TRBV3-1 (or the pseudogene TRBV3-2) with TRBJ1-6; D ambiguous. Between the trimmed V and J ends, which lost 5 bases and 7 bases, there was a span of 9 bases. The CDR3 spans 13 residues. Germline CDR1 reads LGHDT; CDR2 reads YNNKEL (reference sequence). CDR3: CASSSGWNSPLHF. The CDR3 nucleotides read TGTGCCAGCAGCTCCGGTTGGAATTCACCCCTCCACTTT.

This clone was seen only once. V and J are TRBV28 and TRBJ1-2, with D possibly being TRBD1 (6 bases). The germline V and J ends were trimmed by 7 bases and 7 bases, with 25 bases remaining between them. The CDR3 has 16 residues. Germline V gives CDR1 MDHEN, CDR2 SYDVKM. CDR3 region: CASKPVRVGASSGYTF. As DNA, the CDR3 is TGTGCCAGCAAACCCGTCCGTGTGGGGGCGTCAAGTGGCTACACCTTC.

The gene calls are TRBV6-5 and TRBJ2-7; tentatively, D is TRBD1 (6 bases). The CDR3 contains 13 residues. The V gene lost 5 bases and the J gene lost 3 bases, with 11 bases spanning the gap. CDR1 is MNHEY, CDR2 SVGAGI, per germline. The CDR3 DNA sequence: TGTGCCAGCAGTAACAGGGTGGGCTACGAGCAGTACGTC. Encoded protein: CASSNRVGYEQYV.

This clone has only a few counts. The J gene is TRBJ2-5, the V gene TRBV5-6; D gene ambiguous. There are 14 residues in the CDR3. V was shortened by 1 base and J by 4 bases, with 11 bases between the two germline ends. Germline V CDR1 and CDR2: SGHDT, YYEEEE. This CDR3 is CASSLPGITETQYF. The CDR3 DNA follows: TGTGCCAGCAGCTTGCCGGGTATAACAGAGACCCAGTACTTC.

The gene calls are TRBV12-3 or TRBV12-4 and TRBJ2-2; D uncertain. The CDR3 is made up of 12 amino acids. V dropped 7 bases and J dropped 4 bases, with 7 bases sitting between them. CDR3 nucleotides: TGTGCCAGCACCCGAGTCACCGGGGAGCTGTTTTTT. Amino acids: CASTRVTGELFF.

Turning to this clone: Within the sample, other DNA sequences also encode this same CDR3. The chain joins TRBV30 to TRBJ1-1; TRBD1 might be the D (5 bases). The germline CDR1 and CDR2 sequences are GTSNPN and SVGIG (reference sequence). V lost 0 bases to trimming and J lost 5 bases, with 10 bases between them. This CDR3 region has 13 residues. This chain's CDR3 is CAWSVSRGTEAFF. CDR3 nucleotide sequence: TGTGCCTGGAGTGTAAGTAGGGGTACTGAAGCTTTCTTT.

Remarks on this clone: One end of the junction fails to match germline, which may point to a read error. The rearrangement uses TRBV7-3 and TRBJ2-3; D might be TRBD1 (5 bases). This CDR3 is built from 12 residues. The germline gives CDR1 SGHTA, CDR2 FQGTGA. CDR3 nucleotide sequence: TGTGCCAGCAGCTTAGGGGCAGACACGCAGTATTTT. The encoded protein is CASSLGADTQYF.

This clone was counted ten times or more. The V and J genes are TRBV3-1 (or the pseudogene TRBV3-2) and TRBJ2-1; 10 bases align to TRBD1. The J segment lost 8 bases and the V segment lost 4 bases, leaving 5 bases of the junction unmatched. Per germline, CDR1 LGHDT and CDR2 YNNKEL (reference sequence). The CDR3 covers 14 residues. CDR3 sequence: CASSPRDRGHEQFF. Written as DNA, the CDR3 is TGTGCCAGCAGCCCAAGGGACAGGGGACATGAGCAGTTCTTC.

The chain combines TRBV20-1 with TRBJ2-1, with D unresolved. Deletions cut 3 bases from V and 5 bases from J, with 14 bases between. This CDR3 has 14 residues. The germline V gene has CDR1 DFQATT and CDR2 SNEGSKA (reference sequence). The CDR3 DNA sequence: TGCAGTGCTAGTCACCCCTCTAGGAACAATGAGCAGTTCTTC. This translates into CSASHPSRNNEQFF.

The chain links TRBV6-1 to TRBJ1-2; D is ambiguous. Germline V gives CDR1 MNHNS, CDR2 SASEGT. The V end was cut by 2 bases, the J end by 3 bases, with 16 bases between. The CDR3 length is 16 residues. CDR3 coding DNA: TGTGCCAGCAGTGAACCGACTTTCGTACTTTACTATGGCTACACCTTC. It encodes CASSEPTFVLYYGYTF.

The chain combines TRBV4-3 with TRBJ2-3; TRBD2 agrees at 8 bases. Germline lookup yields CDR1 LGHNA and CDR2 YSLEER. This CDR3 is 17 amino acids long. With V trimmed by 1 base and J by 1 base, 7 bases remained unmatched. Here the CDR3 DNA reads TGCGCCAGCAGCCAAGCCCGGGGGGGCCGGGGCACAGATACGCAGTATTTT. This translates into CASSQARGGRGTDTQYF.